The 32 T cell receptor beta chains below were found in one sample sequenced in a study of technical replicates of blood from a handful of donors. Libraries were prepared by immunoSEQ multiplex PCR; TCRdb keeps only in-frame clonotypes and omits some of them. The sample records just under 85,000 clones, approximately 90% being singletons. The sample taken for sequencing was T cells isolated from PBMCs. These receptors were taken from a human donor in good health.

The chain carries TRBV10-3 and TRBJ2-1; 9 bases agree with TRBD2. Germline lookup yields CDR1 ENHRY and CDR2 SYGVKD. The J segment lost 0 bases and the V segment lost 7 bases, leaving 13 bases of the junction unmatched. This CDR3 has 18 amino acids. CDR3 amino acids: CAIKASGDLLSSYNEQFF. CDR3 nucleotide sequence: TGTGCCATCAAGGCTAGCGGGGACCTACTGAGCTCCTACAATGAGCAGTTCTTC.

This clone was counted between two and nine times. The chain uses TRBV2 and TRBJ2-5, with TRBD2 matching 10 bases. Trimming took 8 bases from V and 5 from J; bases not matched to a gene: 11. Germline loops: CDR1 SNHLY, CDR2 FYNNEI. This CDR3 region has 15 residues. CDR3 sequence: CASQLRTSGGETQYF. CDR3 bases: TGTGCCAGCCAACTCAGGACTAGCGGAGGCGAGACCCAGTACTTC.

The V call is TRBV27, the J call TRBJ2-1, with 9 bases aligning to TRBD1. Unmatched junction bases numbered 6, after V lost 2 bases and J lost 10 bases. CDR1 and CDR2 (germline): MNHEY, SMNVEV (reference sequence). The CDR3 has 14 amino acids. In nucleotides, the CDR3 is TGTGCCAGCAGTTTAGGGACAGGGTTGGGGGAGCAGTTCTTC. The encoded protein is CASSLGTGLGEQFF.

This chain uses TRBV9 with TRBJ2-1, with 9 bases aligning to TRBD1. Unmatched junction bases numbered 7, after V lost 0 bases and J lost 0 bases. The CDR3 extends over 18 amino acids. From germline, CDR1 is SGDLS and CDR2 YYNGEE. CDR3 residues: CASSVASTGGGSYNEQFF. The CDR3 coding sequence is TGTGCCAGCAGCGTAGCATCGACAGGGGGTGGCTCCTACAATGAGCAGTTCTTC.

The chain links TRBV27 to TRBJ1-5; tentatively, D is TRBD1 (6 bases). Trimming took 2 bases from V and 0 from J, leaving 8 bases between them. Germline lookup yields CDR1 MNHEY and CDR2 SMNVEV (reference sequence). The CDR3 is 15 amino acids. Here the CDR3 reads CASSLGGASNQPQHF. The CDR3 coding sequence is TGTGCCAGCAGTTTAGGGGGGGCTAGCAATCAGCCCCAGCATTTT.

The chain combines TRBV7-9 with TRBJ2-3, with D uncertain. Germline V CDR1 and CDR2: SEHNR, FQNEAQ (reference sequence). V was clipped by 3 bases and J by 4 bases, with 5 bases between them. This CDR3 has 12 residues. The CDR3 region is CASSFMSDTQYF. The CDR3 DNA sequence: TGTGCCAGCAGCTTTATGTCAGATACGCAGTATTTT. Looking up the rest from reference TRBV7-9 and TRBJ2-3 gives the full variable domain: DTGVSQNPRHKITKRGQNVTFRCDPISEHNRLYWYRQTLGQGPEFLTYFQNEAQLEKSRLLSDRFSAERPKGSFSTLEIQRTEQGDSAMYLCASSFMSDTQYFGPGTRLTVL.

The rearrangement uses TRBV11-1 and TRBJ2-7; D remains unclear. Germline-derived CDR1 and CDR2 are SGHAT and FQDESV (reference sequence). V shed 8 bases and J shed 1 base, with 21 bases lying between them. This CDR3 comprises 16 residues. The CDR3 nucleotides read TGTGCCAGCTCCCACGTCGGAGCATCCACATCCTACGAGCAGTACTTC. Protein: CASSHVGASTSYEQYF. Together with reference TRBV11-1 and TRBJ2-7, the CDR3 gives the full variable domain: EAEVAQSPRYKITEKSQAVAFWCDPISGHATLYWYRQILGQGPELLVQFQDESVVDDSQLPKDRFSAERLKGVDSTLKIQPAELGDSAMYLCASSHVGASTSYEQYFGPGTRLTVT.

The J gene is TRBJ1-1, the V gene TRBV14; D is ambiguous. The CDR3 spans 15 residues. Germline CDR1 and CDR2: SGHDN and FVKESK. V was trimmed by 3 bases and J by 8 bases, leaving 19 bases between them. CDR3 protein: CASSHRRPPVGEAFF. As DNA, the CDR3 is TGTGCCAGCAGCCACCGGCGGCCCCCGGTTGGCGAAGCTTTCTTT.

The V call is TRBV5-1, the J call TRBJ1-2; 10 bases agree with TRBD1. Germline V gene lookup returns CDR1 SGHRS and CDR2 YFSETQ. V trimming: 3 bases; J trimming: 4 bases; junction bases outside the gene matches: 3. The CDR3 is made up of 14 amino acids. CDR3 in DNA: TGCGCCAGCAGCTGGGGGACAGGGGTCTATGGCTACACCTTC. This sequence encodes CASSWGTGVYGYTF.

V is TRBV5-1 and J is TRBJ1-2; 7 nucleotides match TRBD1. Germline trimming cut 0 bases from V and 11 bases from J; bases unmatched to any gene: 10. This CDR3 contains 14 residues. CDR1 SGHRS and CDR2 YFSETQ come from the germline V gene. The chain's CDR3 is CASSLDATGPVYTF. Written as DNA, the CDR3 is TGCGCCAGCAGCTTGGACGCGACAGGGCCCGTTTACACCTTC.

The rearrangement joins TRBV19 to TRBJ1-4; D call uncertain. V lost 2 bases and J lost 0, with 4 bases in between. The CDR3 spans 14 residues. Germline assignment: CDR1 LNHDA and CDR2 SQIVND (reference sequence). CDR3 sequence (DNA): TGTGCCAGTAGTATACGGGCAACTAATGAAAAACTGTTTTTT. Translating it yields CASSIRATNEKLFF.

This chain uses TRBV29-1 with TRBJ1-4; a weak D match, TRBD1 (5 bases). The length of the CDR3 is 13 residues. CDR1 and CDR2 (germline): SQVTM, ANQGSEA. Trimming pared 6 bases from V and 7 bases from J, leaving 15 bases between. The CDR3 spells CSVSQAGGEKLFF. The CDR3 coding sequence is TGCAGCGTCTCCCAGGCGGGGGGTGAAAAACTGTTTTTT.

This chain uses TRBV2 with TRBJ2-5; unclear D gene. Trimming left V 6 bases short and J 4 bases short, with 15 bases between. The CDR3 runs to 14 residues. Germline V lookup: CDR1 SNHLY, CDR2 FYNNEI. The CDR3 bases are TGTGCCAGCAGCCCCTCGCGGTTTCCAGAGACCCAGTACTTC. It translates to CASSPSRFPETQYF. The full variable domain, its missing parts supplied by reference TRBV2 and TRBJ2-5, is EPEVTQTPSHQVTQMGQEVILRCVPISNHLYFYWYRQILGQKVEFLVSFYNNEISEKSEIFDDQFSVERPDGSNFTLKIRSTKLEDSAMYFCASSPSRFPETQYFGPGTRLLVL.

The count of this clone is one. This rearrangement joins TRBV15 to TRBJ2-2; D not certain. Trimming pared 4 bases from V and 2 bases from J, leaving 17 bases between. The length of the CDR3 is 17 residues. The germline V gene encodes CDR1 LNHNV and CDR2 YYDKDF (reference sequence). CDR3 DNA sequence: TGTGCCACCAGCACCGACTTTTCGTGGGTAAACACCGGGGAGCTGTTTTTT. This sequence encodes CATSTDFSWVNTGELFF.

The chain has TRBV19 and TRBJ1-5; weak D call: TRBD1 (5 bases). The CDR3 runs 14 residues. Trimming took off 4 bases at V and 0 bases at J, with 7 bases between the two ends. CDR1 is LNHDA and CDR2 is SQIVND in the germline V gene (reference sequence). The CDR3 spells CASSTGISNQPQHF. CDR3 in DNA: TGTGCCAGTAGTACAGGGATTAGCAATCAGCCCCAGCATTTT.

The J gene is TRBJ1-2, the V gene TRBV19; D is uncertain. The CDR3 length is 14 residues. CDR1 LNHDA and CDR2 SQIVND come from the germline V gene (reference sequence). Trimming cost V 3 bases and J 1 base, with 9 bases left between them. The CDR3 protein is CASSMLGVNYGYTF. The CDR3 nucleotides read TGTGCCAGTAGTATGCTCGGGGTTAACTATGGCTACACCTTC.

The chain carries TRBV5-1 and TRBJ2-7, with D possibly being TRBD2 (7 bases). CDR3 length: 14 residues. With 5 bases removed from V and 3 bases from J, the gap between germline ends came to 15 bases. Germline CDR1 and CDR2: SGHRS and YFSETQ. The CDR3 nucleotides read TGCGCCAGCAGTACTGGGGGGGGCCACTACGAGCAGTACTTC. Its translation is CASSTGGGHYEQYF.

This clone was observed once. CDR3 bases: TGTGCCAGCAGTTCCCTCTACGAGCAGTACTTC. This translates into CASSSLYEQYF. V gene TRBV27 combines with J gene TRBJ2-7; D uncertain. Germline CDR1 reads MNHEY; CDR2 reads SMNVEV (reference sequence). This CDR3 comprises 11 residues. Trimming cost V 4 bases and J 3 bases, with 4 bases left between them.

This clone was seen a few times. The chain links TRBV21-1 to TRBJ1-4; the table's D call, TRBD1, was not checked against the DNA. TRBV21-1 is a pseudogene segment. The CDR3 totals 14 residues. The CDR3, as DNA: TGTGCCAGCAGCTTCACAGGGGAGGACGAAAAACTGTTTTTT. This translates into CASSFTGEDEKLFF.

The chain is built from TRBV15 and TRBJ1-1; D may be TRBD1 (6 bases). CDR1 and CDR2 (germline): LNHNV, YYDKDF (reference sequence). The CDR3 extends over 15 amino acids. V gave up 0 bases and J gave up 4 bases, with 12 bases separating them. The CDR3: CATSRETGLGTEAFF. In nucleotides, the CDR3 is TGTGCCACCAGCAGAGAAACAGGGCTCGGCACTGAAGCTTTCTTT.

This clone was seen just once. CDR3: CASSQGSSGSVFSEQYF. The DNA for the CDR3 is TGTGCCAGCAGCCAAGGTTCTAGCGGGAGCGTATTTAGCGAGCAGTACTTC. The genes are TRBV4-2 and TRBJ2-7; TRBD2 matches 10 bases. This CDR3 contains 17 residues. Germline V lookup: CDR1 LGHNA, CDR2 YNFKEQ. The ends lost 1 base at V and 6 bases at J; junction bases unmatched: 12.

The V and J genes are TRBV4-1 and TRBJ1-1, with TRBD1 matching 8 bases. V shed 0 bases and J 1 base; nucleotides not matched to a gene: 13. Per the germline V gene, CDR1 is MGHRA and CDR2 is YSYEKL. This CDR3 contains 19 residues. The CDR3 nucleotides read TGCGCCAGCAGCCAAGATTCTGGGACAGGCGATACCTGGAACACTGAAGCTTTCTTT. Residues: CASSQDSGTGDTWNTEAFF.

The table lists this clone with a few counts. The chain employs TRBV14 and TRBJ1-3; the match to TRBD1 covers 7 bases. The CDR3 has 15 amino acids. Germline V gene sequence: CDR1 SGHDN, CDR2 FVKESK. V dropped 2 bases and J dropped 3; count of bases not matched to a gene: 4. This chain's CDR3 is CASSQLGQHGNTIYF. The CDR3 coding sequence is TGTGCCAGCAGCCAACTGGGACAGCATGGAAACACCATATATTTT.

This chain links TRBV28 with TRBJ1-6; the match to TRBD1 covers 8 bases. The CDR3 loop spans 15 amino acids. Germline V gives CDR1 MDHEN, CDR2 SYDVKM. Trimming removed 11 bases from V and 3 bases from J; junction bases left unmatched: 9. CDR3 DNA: TGTGCCCGACAGGGGATTAGCTACTATAATTCACCCCTCCACTTT. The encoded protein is CARQGISYYNSPLHF.

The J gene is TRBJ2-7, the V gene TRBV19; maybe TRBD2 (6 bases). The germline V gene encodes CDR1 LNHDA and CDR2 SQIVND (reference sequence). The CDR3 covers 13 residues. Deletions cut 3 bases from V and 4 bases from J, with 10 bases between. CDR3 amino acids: CASSIGTSYEQYF. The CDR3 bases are TGTGCCAGTAGTATCGGGACTTCATACGAGCAGTACTTC.

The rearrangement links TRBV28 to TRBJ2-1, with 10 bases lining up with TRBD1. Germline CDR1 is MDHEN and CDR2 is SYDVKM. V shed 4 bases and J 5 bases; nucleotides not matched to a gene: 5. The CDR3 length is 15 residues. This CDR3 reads CASSSTGGPDNEQFF. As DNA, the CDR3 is TGTGCCAGCAGTTCGACAGGGGGCCCAGACAATGAGCAGTTCTTC.

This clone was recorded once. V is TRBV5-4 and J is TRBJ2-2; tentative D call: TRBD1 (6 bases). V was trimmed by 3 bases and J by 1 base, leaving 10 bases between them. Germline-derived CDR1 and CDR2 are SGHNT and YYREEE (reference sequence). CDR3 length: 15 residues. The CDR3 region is CASSSPTGNTGELFF. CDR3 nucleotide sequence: TGTGCCAGCAGCTCACCGACAGGGAACACCGGGGAGCTGTTTTTT.

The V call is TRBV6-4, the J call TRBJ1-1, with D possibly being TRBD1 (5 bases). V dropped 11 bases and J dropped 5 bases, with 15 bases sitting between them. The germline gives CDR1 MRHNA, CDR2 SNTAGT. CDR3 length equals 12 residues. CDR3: CAHPTRGTEAFF. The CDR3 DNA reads TGTGCCCACCCGACGCGGGGGACTGAAGCTTTCTTT.

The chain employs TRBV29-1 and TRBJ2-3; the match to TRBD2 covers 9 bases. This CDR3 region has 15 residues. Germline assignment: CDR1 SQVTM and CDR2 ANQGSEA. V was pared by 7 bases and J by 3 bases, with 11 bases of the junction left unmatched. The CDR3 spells CSALFGGGATDTQYF. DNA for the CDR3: TGCAGCGCCCTATTCGGCGGGGGGGCGACAGATACGCAGTATTTT.

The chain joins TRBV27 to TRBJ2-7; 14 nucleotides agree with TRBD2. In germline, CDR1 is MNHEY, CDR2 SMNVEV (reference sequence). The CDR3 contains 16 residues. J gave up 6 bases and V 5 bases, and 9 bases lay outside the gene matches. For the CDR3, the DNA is TGTGCCAGCAGTCTACGACTAGCGGGAGGGCCGGGCGAGCAGTACTTC. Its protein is CASSLRLAGGPGEQYF.

CDR3 protein: CAWSVQGTNEAFF. The CDR3 DNA follows: TGTGCCTGGAGCGTACAGGGGACGAACGAAGCTTTCTTT. The J gene is TRBJ1-1, the V gene TRBV30; 7 positions agree with TRBD1. The CDR3 covers 13 residues. V shed 3 bases, J shed 8 bases, and the junction held 9 bases outside the gene matches. Germline V gives CDR1 GTSNPN, CDR2 SVGIG (reference sequence).

CDR3 in DNA: TGTGCCAGCGGGGCCGGCCCTAGCGAGGACTACGAGCAGTACTTC. Amino acid sequence: CASGAGPSEDYEQYF. V gene TRBV6-6 combines with J gene TRBJ2-7; D may be TRBD2 (6 bases). Trimming shortened V by 8 bases and J by 3 bases, and 20 bases separated the two germline ends. Germline V gene lookup returns CDR1 MNHNY and CDR2 SVGAGI (reference sequence). This CDR3 has 15 amino acids.